These T cell receptor beta chains were read from a single sample in a study of blood T cell repertoires in COVID-19. The protocol was immunoSEQ multiplex PCR, while the TCRdb copy is restricted to in-frame clones and leaves out a portion. The sample records approximately 500,000 clones, roughly 91% being singletons. The sequenced sample consisted of peripheral blood. The receptors come from a woman between 45 and 60 years old with COVID-19, enrolled during active disease. Each CDR3 is given with its conserved first and last residue. The D gene is left open where the match is weak. Where a row states a size, it is once, few, many or the class of an expanded clone; other rows omit it.

D gene: -; J gene: TRBJ2-3; V gene: TRBV9; clone size: -; CDR3 DNA: TGTGCCAGCAGCGGAAGAGGCATAAGCACAGATACGCAGTATTTT; CDR3 protein: CASSGRGISTDTQYF
D gene: -; J gene: TRBJ2-2; V gene: TRBV9; clone size: -; CDR3 DNA: TGTGCCAGCAGCCGAACGGGGACCGGGGAGCTGTTTTTT; CDR3 protein: CASSRTGTGELFF
D gene: TRBD1; J gene: TRBJ2-3; V gene: TRBV3-1/TRBV3-2; clone size: -; CDR3 DNA: TGTGCCAGCAGCCAAGCAGGGGGCAGGGATACGCAGTATTTT; CDR3 protein: CASSQAGGRDTQYF
D gene: -; J gene: TRBJ2-7; V gene: TRBV2; clone size: -; CDR3 DNA: TGTGCCAGCAGCGCCTTTTGGAGTAATCGGGTCGAGCAGTACTTC; CDR3 protein: CASSAFWSNRVEQYF
D gene: -; J gene: TRBJ1-2; V gene: TRBV10-3; clone size: -; CDR3 DNA: TGTGCCATCAGCACCTCAGATGGCTACACCTTC; CDR3 protein: CAISTSDGYTF
D gene: TRBD2; J gene: TRBJ2-7; V gene: TRBV9; clone size: -; CDR3 DNA: TGTGCCAGCAGCGTAGGGGGAGGGTTATACGAGCAGTACTTC; CDR3 protein: CASSVGGGLYEQYF
D gene: -; J gene: TRBJ1-1; V gene: TRBV14; clone size: -; CDR3 DNA: TGTGCCAGCAGCCTTATACAGGGGAACACTGAAGCTTTCTTT; CDR3 protein: CASSLIQGNTEAFF
D gene: -; J gene: TRBJ1-2; V gene: TRBV18; clone size: -; CDR3 DNA: TGTGCCAGCTCATCCTCCGGGTCAACCAACTATGGCTACACCTTC; CDR3 protein: CASSSSGSTNYGYTF
D gene: TRBD1; J gene: TRBJ1-5; V gene: TRBV2; clone size: -; CDR3 DNA: TGTGCCAGCAGTGAGCTAAGACAGGGCTCCAATCAGCCCCAGCATTTT; CDR3 protein: CASSELRQGSNQPQHF
D gene: -; J gene: TRBJ1-4; V gene: TRBV7-6; clone size: -; CDR3 DNA: TGTGCCAGCAGCCGCCAGTGGGGTAGCGATGAAAAACTGTTTTTT; CDR3 protein: CASSRQWGSDEKLFF
D gene: TRBD1; J gene: TRBJ1-2; V gene: TRBV6-5; clone size: -; CDR3 DNA: TGTGCCAGCATTAAAATTGGTGGAGGGGGCAGTGGCTACACCTTC; CDR3 protein: CASIKIGGGGSGYTF
D gene: -; J gene: TRBJ1-2; V gene: TRBV6-6; clone size: once; CDR3 DNA: TGTGCCAGCAGCGTCGGACAGCTCTATGGCTACACCTTC; CDR3 protein: CASSVGQLYGYTF
D gene: -; J gene: TRBJ1-6; V gene: TRBV27; clone size: -; CDR3 DNA: TGTGCCAGCCGCAGGGCCAAGAATTCACCCCTCCACTTT; CDR3 protein: CASRRAKNSPLHF
D gene: -; J gene: TRBJ2-5; V gene: TRBV30; clone size: -; CDR3 DNA: TGTGCCTGGAGTGACTCAGGGGAGACCCAGTACTTC; CDR3 protein: CAWSDSGETQYF
D gene: -; J gene: TRBJ1-1; V gene: TRBV10-3; clone size: -; CDR3 DNA: TGTGCCATCAGTGATGGGCCGAGAGCTGAAGCTTTCTTT; CDR3 protein: CAISDGPRAEAFF
D gene: -; J gene: TRBJ1-6; V gene: TRBV6-5; clone size: -; CDR3 DNA: TGTGCCAGCAGTTACTCACTCGGGAATGATTCACCCCTCCACTTT; CDR3 protein: CASSYSLGNDSPLHF
D gene: -; J gene: TRBJ1-1; V gene: TRBV2; clone size: -; CDR3 DNA: TGTGCCAGCAGTGAATATAGAACAGGGAGCTCTGAAGCTTTCTTT; CDR3 protein: CASSEYRTGSSEAFF
D gene: -; J gene: TRBJ2-7; V gene: TRBV2; clone size: -; CDR3 DNA: TGTGCCAGCGCCTCGACTACCACCTACGAGCAGTACTTC; CDR3 protein: CASASTTTYEQYF
D gene: TRBD1; J gene: TRBJ1-6; V gene: TRBV3-1/TRBV3-2; clone size: -; CDR3 DNA: TGTGCCAGCAGTCTGGACAGGGGGAATTCACCCCTCCACTTT; CDR3 protein: CASSLDRGNSPLHF
D gene: TRBD2; J gene: TRBJ2-1; V gene: TRBV10-1; clone size: once; CDR3 DNA: TGCGCCAGCAGTCGACTAGCGGGGGAGGATGAGCAGTTCTTC; CDR3 protein: CASSRLAGEDEQFF
D gene: TRBD1; J gene: TRBJ2-5; V gene: TRBV27; clone size: -; CDR3 DNA: TGTGCCAGCAGCAAAAAAGGGCGAGGGGGCGGGGAGACCCAGTACTTC; CDR3 protein: CASSKKGRGGGETQYF
D gene: TRBD1; J gene: TRBJ1-1; V gene: TRBV4-1; clone size: -; CDR3 DNA: TGCGCCAGCAGCCAAGTACCGTACAGGGGGCCTGTTGAAGCTTTCTTT; CDR3 protein: CASSQVPYRGPVEAFF
D gene: -; J gene: TRBJ2-1; V gene: TRBV5-8; clone size: -; CDR3 DNA: TGCGCCGCGTTCCTTAGCTCCTACAATGAGCAGTTCTTC; CDR3 protein: CAAFLSSYNEQFF
D gene: TRBD1; J gene: TRBJ2-4; V gene: TRBV4-1; clone size: -; CDR3 DNA: TGCGCCAGCAGCCCTCGACAGGGATTAGCCAAAAACATTCAGTACTTC; CDR3 protein: CASSPRQGLAKNIQYF
D gene: -; J gene: TRBJ1-1; V gene: TRBV9; clone size: -; CDR3 DNA: TGTGCCAGCAGCGCCGGGGGACTAACTGAAGCTTTCTTT; CDR3 protein: CASSAGGLTEAFF
D gene: TRBD1; J gene: TRBJ2-2; V gene: TRBV10-2; clone size: -; CDR3 DNA: TGCGCCAGCAGGGGACAGGGGGAGGCCGGGGAGCTGTTTTTT; CDR3 protein: CASRGQGEAGELFF
D gene: -; J gene: TRBJ1-2; V gene: TRBV7-9; clone size: -; CDR3 DNA: TGTGCCAGCAGTTCCCGGGGGGGGACTCTCGGATACACCTTC; CDR3 protein: CASSSRGGTLGYTF
D gene: -; J gene: TRBJ1-2; V gene: TRBV3-1/TRBV3-2; clone size: -; CDR3 DNA: TGTGCCAGCAGCAAACAGGGACCGGTCGGCTACACCTTC; CDR3 protein: CASSKQGPVGYTF
D gene: -; J gene: TRBJ1-1; V gene: TRBV11-2; clone size: -; CDR3 DNA: TGTGCCAGCAGCTTCCCCGTGGGCCTCGCTTTCTTT; CDR3 protein: CASSFPVGLAFF
D gene: -; J gene: TRBJ2-1; V gene: TRBV7-2; clone size: -; CDR3 DNA: TGTGCCAGCAGCTTACAGGGGCGGATTCTAAATGAGCAGTTCTTC; CDR3 protein: CASSLQGRILNEQFF
D gene: -; J gene: TRBJ2-7; V gene: TRBV2; clone size: -; CDR3 DNA: TGTGCCAGCAGTGCGCTCCCGCGGGGTAACGAGCAGTACTTC; CDR3 protein: CASSALPRGNEQYF
D gene: -; J gene: TRBJ1-1; V gene: TRBV7-9; clone size: -; CDR3 DNA: TGTGCCAGCAGCTTAGGCAGGGGACACATGAACACTGAAGCTTTCTTT; CDR3 protein: CASSLGRGHMNTEAFF
D gene: TRBD1; J gene: TRBJ1-2; V gene: TRBV19; clone size: -; CDR3 DNA: TGTGCCAGTAGTATAGATTCTGGACAGGGGCGCTATGGCTACACCTTC; CDR3 protein: CASSIDSGQGRYGYTF
D gene: -; J gene: TRBJ2-5; V gene: TRBV2; clone size: -; CDR3 DNA: TGTGCCAGCAGTGTGACAGTGGAGACCCAGTACTTC; CDR3 protein: CASSVTVETQYF
D gene: TRBD2; J gene: TRBJ2-3; V gene: TRBV27; clone size: -; CDR3 DNA: TGTGCCAGCAGTCGTTTGGGACTAGCGGGGGGAGGCACAGATACGCAGTATTTT; CDR3 protein: CASSRLGLAGGGTDTQYF
D gene: TRBD1; J gene: TRBJ1-4; V gene: TRBV7-9; clone size: -; CDR3 DNA: TGTGCCAGCAGCTCAGGACAGGGTGAAAAACTGTTTTTT; CDR3 protein: CASSSGQGEKLFF
D gene: TRBD2; J gene: TRBJ2-2; V gene: TRBV4-2; clone size: -; CDR3 DNA: TGTGCCAGCAGCCAAGATCCGGGGGGGCCCACCGGGGAGCTGTTTTTT; CDR3 protein: CASSQDPGGPTGELFF
D gene: TRBD1; J gene: TRBJ1-2; V gene: TRBV9; clone size: -; CDR3 DNA: TGTGCCAGCAGCGCGACAGGGAGTCTAGGCTACACCTTC; CDR3 protein: CASSATGSLGYTF
D gene: TRBD2; J gene: TRBJ2-4; V gene: TRBV6-5; clone size: once; CDR3 DNA: TGTGCCAGCAGTACCTCTAGCGGCCTCAAAAACATTCAGTACTTC; CDR3 protein: CASSTSSGLKNIQYF
D gene: TRBD1; J gene: TRBJ1-2; V gene: TRBV5-6; clone size: -; CDR3 DNA: TGTGCCAGCAGCGCCGTGCCGAGAGGGGGCAGCTATGGCTACACCTTC; CDR3 protein: CASSAVPRGGSYGYTF
D gene: TRBD1; J gene: TRBJ1-2; V gene: TRBV2; clone size: -; CDR3 DNA: TGTGCCAGCACCCTCCGACAGGGGGCTATGGTGAGGGGCTACACCTTC; CDR3 protein: CASTLRQGAMVRGYTF
D gene: TRBD1; J gene: TRBJ1-5; V gene: TRBV2; clone size: -; CDR3 DNA: TGTGCCAGCAGTGACCTTACAGGGGGACCAATTCAGCCCCAGCATTTT; CDR3 protein: CASSDLTGGPIQPQHF
D gene: -; J gene: TRBJ2-3; V gene: TRBV3-1/TRBV3-2; clone size: -; CDR3 DNA: TGTGCCAGCAGCCCCTTCGGGGAAACAGATACGCAGTATTTT; CDR3 protein: CASSPFGETDTQYF
D gene: TRBD1; J gene: TRBJ2-3; V gene: TRBV5-4; clone size: once; CDR3 DNA: TGTGCCAGCAGACGGGACAGGGCGAGCACAGATACGCAGTATTTT; CDR3 protein: CASRRDRASTDTQYF
D gene: -; J gene: TRBJ1-1; V gene: TRBV5-5; clone size: few; CDR3 DNA: TGTGCCAGCAGCTTACAGACAGTGAACACTGAAGCTTTCTTT; CDR3 protein: CASSLQTVNTEAFF
D gene: TRBD2; J gene: TRBJ2-5; V gene: TRBV7-2; clone size: -; CDR3 DNA: TGTGCCAGCAGCGCGGGACTAGCGGCCCGGTGGACCCAGTACTTC; CDR3 protein: CASSAGLAARWTQYF
D gene: TRBD1; J gene: TRBJ1-2; V gene: TRBV19; clone size: -; CDR3 DNA: TGTGCCAGTAGCCGGGACAGGGAAGTAGGAGGCTATGGCTACACCTTC; CDR3 protein: CASSRDREVGGYGYTF
D gene: TRBD1; J gene: TRBJ1-1; V gene: TRBV18; clone size: -; CDR3 DNA: TGTGCCAGCGGCCAGGGGGGCACTGAAGCTTTCTTT; CDR3 protein: CASGQGGTEAFF
D gene: -; J gene: TRBJ2-7; V gene: TRBV2; clone size: -; CDR3 DNA: TGTGCCAGCAGTGAAATCAGCGGTGCCTACGAGCAGTACTTC; CDR3 protein: CASSEISGAYEQYF
D gene: TRBD2; J gene: TRBJ2-3; V gene: TRBV7-8; clone size: -; CDR3 DNA: TGTGCCAGCAGCCCACTAGCGGGGGGGAACACAGATACGCAGTATTTT; CDR3 protein: CASSPLAGGNTDTQYF
D gene: -; J gene: TRBJ1-1; V gene: TRBV7-9; clone size: -; CDR3 DNA: TGTGCCAGCAGCTTAGCGGCAGGGATAGTTACTGAAGCTTTCTTT; CDR3 protein: CASSLAAGIVTEAFF
D gene: TRBD2; J gene: TRBJ2-1; V gene: TRBV9; clone size: -; CDR3 DNA: TGTGCCAGCAGTGCAAGCGGGGGGTACTACAATGAGCAGTTCTTC; CDR3 protein: CASSASGGYYNEQFF
D gene: -; J gene: TRBJ1-6; V gene: TRBV6-1; clone size: few; CDR3 DNA: TGTGCCAGCAGTGTTATACAGGGATCCTATAATTCACCCCTCCACTTT; CDR3 protein: CASSVIQGSYNSPLHF